This T cell receptor beta chain was sequenced during a study of CD4 T cells in relation to SARS-CoV-2 and coronaviruses. Across the whole study: ViraFEST: approximately 10-day antigen culture of PBMCs, then TCR beta CDR3 sequencing.

As to this clone: The antigen remains unidentified.

Before the COVID-19 pandemic, during about 2011-2019, CD4+ T cells were taken from unexposed donors. After roughly ten days of culture, CD4+ T cells were isolated. PBMCs were plated at about 2 million per well in IL-2-containing medium. Looked up from germline, CDR1 is SGHRS and CDR2 is YFSETQ. This CDR3 has 13 residues. V lost 2 bases to trimming and J lost 2 bases, with 7 bases between them. Using immunoSEQ multiplex PCR, the repertoire was profiled, and TCRdb retains in-frame clones only, with some absent. Of approximately 20,000 clones in the sample, more than 60% are singletons; the top ten hold roughly 16%.

The receptor comes from a human donor in good health. Sequencing input: CD4+ T cells from PBMCs, cultured in vitro. The chain joins TRBV5-1 to TRBJ1-1; the D is unclear. For the CDR3, the DNA is TGCGCCAGCAGCTTCGTGGGAAACACTGAAGCTTTCTTT. This codes for CASSFVGNTEAFF.